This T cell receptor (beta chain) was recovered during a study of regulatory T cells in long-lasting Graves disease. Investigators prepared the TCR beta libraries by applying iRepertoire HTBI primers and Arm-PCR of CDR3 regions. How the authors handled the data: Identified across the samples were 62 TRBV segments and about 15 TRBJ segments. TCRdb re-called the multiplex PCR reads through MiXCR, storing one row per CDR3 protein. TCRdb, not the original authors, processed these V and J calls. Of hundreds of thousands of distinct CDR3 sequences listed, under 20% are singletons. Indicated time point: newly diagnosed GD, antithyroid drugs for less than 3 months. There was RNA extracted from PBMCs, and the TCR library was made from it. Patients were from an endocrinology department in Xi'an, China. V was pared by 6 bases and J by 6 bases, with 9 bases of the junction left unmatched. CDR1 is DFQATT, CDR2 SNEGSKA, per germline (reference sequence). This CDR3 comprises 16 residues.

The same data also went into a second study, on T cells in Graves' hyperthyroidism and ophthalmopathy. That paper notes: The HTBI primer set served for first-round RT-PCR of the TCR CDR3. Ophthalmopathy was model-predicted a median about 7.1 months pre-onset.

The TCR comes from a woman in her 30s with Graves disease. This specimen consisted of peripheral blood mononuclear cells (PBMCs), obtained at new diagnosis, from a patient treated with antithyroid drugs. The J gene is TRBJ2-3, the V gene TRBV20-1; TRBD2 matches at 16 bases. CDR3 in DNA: TGCAGTGCGCCCGGGACTAGCGGGAGGGTAGGCGATACGCAGTATTTT. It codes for CSAPGTSGRVGDTQYF.